The next 5 T cell receptor beta chains were all read from a single sample in a study of graft-versus-host responses after intestinal transplantation. Their antigens are not known. TCRdb's copy holds only in-frame clones and misses some; the assay was immunoSEQ multiplex PCR. This table holds 75,000 to 100,000 clones, more than 85% found once. This sample comprised unstimulated CD4+ T cells sorted from spleen or lymph node cells, obtained before intestinal transplant. The receptors originated from a human donor who received an intestinal transplant.

The CDR3 DNA is TGTGCCAGTAGTCCAGTACAGGGGCCTCGGGGCAATGAGCAGTTCTTC. Protein product: CASSPVQGPRGNEQFF. The chain links TRBV19 to TRBJ2-1; 7 nucleotides agree with TRBD1. After removal of 5 bases from V and 6 bases from J, the junction contained 13 bases not matched to a gene. CDR1 LNHDA and CDR2 SQIVND come from the germline V gene (reference sequence). CDR3 size: 16 residues.

The CDR3 region is CASSLNYQFVWTAPGEQYF. The CDR3 DNA sequence: TGTGCCAGCAGCTTGAATTACCAGTTCGTGTGGACAGCGCCGGGCGAGCAGTACTTC. This chain connects TRBV5-5 to TRBJ2-7; tentatively, D is TRBD1 (6 bases). Germline V gene data show CDR1 as SGHKS and CDR2 as YYEKEE (reference sequence). V lost 1 base to trimming and J lost 6 bases, with 29 bases between them. This CDR3 contains 19 residues.

This chain links TRBV2 with TRBJ2-7, with 8 bases fitting TRBD2. This CDR3 has 14 residues. The germline V gene has CDR1 SNHLY and CDR2 FYNNEI. The V gene end was trimmed by 5 bases and the J gene end by 3 bases; junction bases not matched to a gene: 6. The CDR3 reads CASSRSGMNYEQYF. CDR3 bases: TGTGCCAGCAGTCGTAGCGGGATGAACTACGAGCAGTACTTC.

This rearrangement joins TRBV7-8 to TRBJ1-2; D is ambiguous. This CDR3 spans 14 amino acids. Germline CDR1 SGHVS, CDR2 FQNEAQ. The V gene lost 0 bases and the J gene lost 6 bases, with 11 bases spanning the gap. CDR3: CASSLAGSRNGYTF. The CDR3, as DNA: TGTGCCAGCAGCTTAGCAGGGAGTCGAAATGGCTACACCTTC.

The rearrangement uses TRBV28 and TRBJ2-7; no clear D. The CDR3 extends over 12 amino acids. The germline V gene has CDR1 MDHEN and CDR2 SYDVKM. Trimming cost V 3 bases and J 3 bases, with 6 bases left between them. CDR3 region: CASSFSGYEQYF. CDR3 DNA sequence: TGTGCCAGCAGTTTCTCCGGCTACGAGCAGTACTTC.